These T cell receptor beta chains were read from a single sample in a study of T cell repertoires in cytomegalovirus infection. TCRdb reprocessed the reads via MiXCR and lists one record per CDR3 protein. Of around 110,000 distinct CDR3 sequences in the sample, 9.5% to 13% were seen once. No antigens are known for them. The sequencing input was PBMCs, sequenced either directly or after in vitro stimulation (not recorded which). The receptors were gathered from a human donor in good health (CMV status not recorded). Some clones in this sample may be carry-over from other donors' samples. Each CDR3 is given with its conserved first and last residue. D genes are given only for firm matches. Rows give clone size only sometimes, using once, few, many, or a class for an expanded clone.

abundance	j_gene	d_gene	v_gene	CDR3nt	CDR3aa
NA	TRBJ2-6	NA	TRBV20-1	TGCAGTGCTAGAGGTCCCTCTGGGGCCAACGTCCTGACTTTC	CSARGPSGANVLTF
few	TRBJ2-3	NA	TRBV28	TGTGCCAGCAGTTTTTCGGGGACCGGTGCTAGCACAGATACGCAGTATTTT	CASSFSGTGASTDTQYF
many	TRBJ1-2	NA	TRBV4-1	TGCGCCAGCAGCCAAGAAGCAGACGCCCTCCTTTACTATGGCTACACCTTC	CASSQEADALLYYGYTF
NA	TRBJ1-1	NA	TRBV28	TGTGCCAGCAGTCACCCGACAGAGAACACTGAAGCTTTCTTT	CASSHPTENTEAFF
many	TRBJ2-7	NA	TRBV4-2	TGTGCCAGCAGCCAAGATTCCGGAACTTCCTACGAGCAGTACTTC	CASSQDSGTSYEQYF
many	TRBJ2-1	TRBD2	TRBV7-8	TGTGCCAGCAGCTTAGTTACTGGGACTAGCGGGAGTCGAGAGCAGTTCTTC	CASSLVTGTSGSREQFF
NA	TRBJ2-5	TRBD2	TRBV10-3	TGTGCCACCGGACTAGCGGGAGACGAGACCCAGTACTTC	CATGLAGDETQYF
many	TRBJ1-1	NA	TRBV19	TGTGCCAGTAGTGCACGGGCCCCGAACACTGAAGCTTTCTTT	CASSARAPNTEAFF
few	TRBJ2-1	TRBD2	TRBV6-6	TGTGCCAGCAGTTACCAACGGACTAGCGGGAGGTGGGAAGGTGAGCAGTTCTTC	CASSYQRTSGRWEGEQFF
few	TRBJ2-3	NA	TRBV9	TGTGCCAGCAGCGAGAGGGGATTATCTAGCCCCACAGATACGCAGTATTTT	CASSERGLSSPTDTQYF
NA	TRBJ1-4	NA	TRBV4-1	TGCGCCAGCAGACAGACAGGATTTAATGAAAAACTGTTTTTT	CASRQTGFNEKLFF
many	TRBJ2-6	TRBD2	TRBV19	TGTGCCAGTAGCTCTAGCGGGAGGGCCTCTGGGGCCAACGTCCTGACTTTC	CASSSSGRASGANVLTF
NA	TRBJ2-7	TRBD2	TRBV7-4	TGTGCCAGCAGCCTTAGCGGGGCCTCCTACGAGCAGTACTTC	CASSLSGASYEQYF
NA	TRBJ2-6	NA	TRBV3-1	TGTGCCAGCAGCCAATGGCGTGTGGGGTCGGGGAGCTCTGGGGCCAACGTCCTGACTTTC	CASSQWRVGSGSSGANVLTF
many	TRBJ2-1	TRBD1	TRBV19	TGTGCCAGTAGTTCCGGGACAGTATACAATGAGCAGTTCTTC	CASSSGTVYNEQFF
NA	TRBJ1-1	NA	TRBV15	TGTGCCACCAGCAGGCTCCCGGCGACCACTGAAGCTTTCTTT	CATSRLPATTEAFF
many	TRBJ2-1	TRBD2	TRBV10-3	TGTGCCATCAGTTGGACTAGCGGGGGTTTCGGTCGTAATGAGCAGTTCTTC	CAISWTSGGFGRNEQFF
few	TRBJ1-4	NA	TRBV7-9	TGTGCCAGCAGCTCCCATAAACGGCGGGATGGTGAAAAACTGTTTTTT	CASSSHKRRDGEKLFF
many	TRBJ1-2	NA	TRBV7-2	TGTGCCAGCAGCTTAGCGATGGGCGGGATATGGGGCTACACCTTC	CASSLAMGGIWGYTF
many	TRBJ1-6	NA	TRBV28	TGTGCCAGCAGTTTTGCCGGAAATCTAGATTCACCCCTCCACTTT	CASSFAGNLDSPLHF
NA	TRBJ2-3	TRBD2	TRBV24-1	TGTGCCACTAGCGGGCCACCGTTGGATACGCAGTATTTT	CATSGPPLDTQYF
NA	TRBJ2-1	TRBD1	TRBV30	TGTGCCTGGAGTTCTCCGGGACAGGGCATCTACAATGAGCAGTTCTTC	CAWSSPGQGIYNEQFF
NA	TRBJ1-4	NA	TRBV18	TGTGCCAGCTCACCACGAACAGGGACTGATGAAAAACTGTTTTTT	CASSPRTGTDEKLFF
many	TRBJ1-6	NA	TRBV25-1	TGTGCCAGCAGTTTTGGGCAGGGAAATTCACCCCTCCACTTT	CASSFGQGNSPLHF
NA	TRBJ2-1	TRBD2	TRBV10-3	TGTGCCATCAGTGAGTGGGGTAGCGGGAGTAATGAGCAGTTCTTC	CAISEWGSGSNEQFF
few	TRBJ2-7	NA	TRBV4-1	TGCGCCAGCAGCCAAGGACACTACGAGCAGTACTTC	CASSQGHYEQYF
few	TRBJ2-2	TRBD1	TRBV6-5	TGTGCCAGCAGTAGGACAGGGGGCTCCACCGGGGAGCTGTTTTTT	CASSRTGGSTGELFF
few	TRBJ1-2	NA	TRBV5-4	TGTGCCAGCAGTTTCACGTTCGACGGCTACACCTTC	CASSFTFDGYTF
many	TRBJ2-7	TRBD1	TRBV6-1	TGTGCCAGCAGTCGACAGGGGCCCTACGAGCAGTACTTC	CASSRQGPYEQYF
NA	TRBJ2-3	TRBD2	TRBV5-4	TGTGCCAGCAGCCGGACTAGAGGCACAGATACGCAGTATTTT	CASSRTRGTDTQYF
many	TRBJ2-7	NA	TRBV28	TGTGCCAGCAGTTTGTGGGGTATGACCGTCGTGACCGAGCAGTACTTC	CASSLWGMTVVTEQYF
NA	TRBJ1-2	TRBD1	TRBV6-2/TRBV6-3	TGTGCCAGCTGGGACAGGGCCTTCTATGGCTACACCTTC	CASWDRAFYGYTF
NA	TRBJ1-2	NA	TRBV5-4	TGTGCCAGCAGCCCGGTCGGCAGGCCGGACGGTGGCTACACCTTC	CASSPVGRPDGGYTF
many	TRBJ1-1	TRBD1	TRBV28	TGTGCCAGCAGTTTATCTGGAAGGGGGCTCCGGAGGACTGAAGCTTTCTTT	CASSLSGRGLRRTEAFF
many	TRBJ2-3	NA	TRBV6-5	TGTGCCAGCAGACAGGGTCCCCTTAGGAGGGATACGCAGTATTTT	CASRQGPLRRDTQYF
many	TRBJ2-7	TRBD2	TRBV10-3	TGTGCCATCAGTGAGGGACTAGCGGGTGGATCCGAGCAGTACTTC	CAISEGLAGGSEQYF
many	TRBJ2-5	NA	TRBV5-4	TGTGCCAGCAGCGATGCGAGGGCAGGGGCGGCCCAAGAGACCCAGTACTTC	CASSDARAGAAQETQYF
NA	TRBJ2-2	NA	TRBV28	TGTGCCAGCACTCCTCATTCAAACACCGGGGAGCTGTTTTTT	CASTPHSNTGELFF
few	TRBJ1-5	TRBD1	TRBV28	TGTGCCAGCAGATCTCCGGGACAGGGGCATCAGCCCCAGCATTTT	CASRSPGQGHQPQHF
NA	TRBJ1-2	NA	TRBV5-4	TGTGCCAGCAGCCTTTACAGGTCCCCCTATGCCTATGGCTACACCTTC	CASSLYRSPYAYGYTF
once	TRBJ2-1	NA	TRBV11-3	TGTGCCAGCAGCCGATACGTCAATGAGCAGTTCTTC	CASSRYVNEQFF
many	TRBJ2-5	NA	TRBV7-2	TGTGCCAGCAGCTTCGTTGGGGAGACCCAGTACTTC	CASSFVGETQYF
few	TRBJ2-1	NA	TRBV6-4	TGTGCCCGAGGATCCTTCAATGAGCAGTTCTTC	CARGSFNEQFF
many	TRBJ2-3	TRBD1	TRBV7-2	TGTGCCAGCAGCGGAAGGGACAGCCCAAACGGCATGGACGTCAGCACAGATACGCAGTATTTT	CASSGRDSPNGMDVSTDTQYF
NA	TRBJ2-7	NA	TRBV28	TGTGCCAGCAGTTTAGATCGGGTCGGGACGGACTCCTACGAGCAGTACTTC	CASSLDRVGTDSYEQYF
NA	TRBJ2-1	TRBD2	TRBV20-1	TGCAGTGCTGTCGACCCTGAGCGGGATCGGTACGATGAGCAGTTCTTC	CSAVDPERDRYDEQFF